The 24 T cell receptor beta chains listed next were all sequenced from one sample in a study of blood T cell repertoires in COVID-19. Assay: immunoSEQ multiplex PCR; the TCRdb copy retains only in-frame clones and omits some. The top ten clones hold over 0.95% of a sample with 150,000 or so clones, about 90% of them seen once. Sequencing was done on a sample of PBMCs or T cells enriched from blood (not recorded which). The receptor source for this set is a human donor with acute COVID-19. The donor label of this sample is uncertain.

The chain joins TRBV19 to TRBJ2-3; no clear D. Trimming shortened V by 9 bases and J by 2 bases, and 18 bases separated the two germline ends. The CDR3 is 15 residues long. Germline V gene lookup returns CDR1 LNHDA and CDR2 SQIVND (reference sequence). DNA of the CDR3: TGTGCCAGCTCCACGGCCGGCAGGAACACAGATACGCAGTATTTT. Its translation is CASSTAGRNTDTQYF.

The chain uses TRBV28 and TRBJ1-2; D is possibly TRBD1 (6 bases). The CDR3 covers 13 residues. CDR1 MDHEN and CDR2 SYDVKM come from the germline V gene. With 5 bases removed from V and 8 bases from J, the gap between germline ends came to 15 bases. The chain's CDR3 is CASSIQGEGGYTF. The CDR3 bases are TGTGCCAGCAGTATACAGGGAGAGGGCGGCTACACCTTC.

On this clone: At one of its ends the junction is not consistent with the germline gene, which may arise from a read error. CDR3 in amino acids: CASSQLWRKQGTSELYF. Written as DNA, the CDR3 is TGTGCCAGCAGCCAACTATGGAGAAAACAGGGTACCTCCGAGCTGTACTTC. The rearrangement joins TRBV3-1 (or the pseudogene TRBV3-2) to TRBJ2-7; maybe TRBD1 (6 bases). This CDR3 region has 17 residues. Germline V CDR1 and CDR2: LGHDT, YNNKEL (reference sequence).

On this clone: Other DNA sequences in the sample encode the same CDR3. The chain is built from TRBV5-5 and TRBJ2-7; D is possibly TRBD2 (5 bases). The CDR3 consists of 12 residues. Per the germline V gene, CDR1 is SGHKS and CDR2 is YYEKEE (reference sequence). V lost 0 bases to trimming and J lost 7 bases, with 8 bases between them. The CDR3, as DNA: TGTGCCAGCAGCTTGGGGTCGGGAGAGCAGTACTTC. It translates to CASSLGSGEQYF.

A single count supports this clone. The genes are TRBV9 and TRBJ2-3; D perhaps matches TRBD2 (6 bases). Between the trimmed V and J ends, which lost 3 bases and 5 bases, there was a span of 13 bases. The length of the CDR3 is 14 residues. Germline V gene lookup returns CDR1 SGDLS and CDR2 YYNGEE. CDR3 amino acids: CASSDPPAGDTQYF. The CDR3 DNA follows: TGTGCCAGCAGCGACCCACCAGCGGGAGATACGCAGTATTTT.

V usage is TRBV18 and J usage is TRBJ1-2; D gene unclear. Germline V gives CDR1 KGHSH, CDR2 LQKENI. V was trimmed by 3 bases and J by 6 bases, leaving 14 bases between them. This CDR3 spans 14 amino acids. In DNA form, the CDR3 reads TGTGCCAGCTCACCGGCTCGGGTCGGTCATGGCTACACCTTC. Translation: CASSPARVGHGYTF.

This clone was seen once. The rearrangement joins TRBV5-1 to TRBJ1-4; no definite D call. Looked up from germline, CDR1 is SGHRS and CDR2 is YFSETQ. Trimming shortened V by 4 bases and J by 4 bases, and 14 bases separated the two germline ends. The CDR3 contains 15 residues. The CDR3 is CASSPGTDYNEKLFF. The CDR3 bases are TGCGCCAGCAGCCCCGGCACAGATTATAATGAAAAACTGTTTTTT. The full variable domain, with the rest looked up from reference TRBV5-1 and TRBJ1-4, is KAGVTQTPRYLIKTRGQQVTLSCSPISGHRSVSWYQQTPGQGLQFLFEYFSETQRNKGNFPGRFSGRQFSNSRSEMNVSTLELGDSALYLCASSPGTDYNEKLFFGSGTQLSVL.

This rearrangement joins TRBV6-5 to TRBJ1-2; TRBD1 might be the D (6 bases). Trimming cost V 10 bases and J 8 bases, with 20 bases left between them. This CDR3 has 13 amino acids. Germline assignment: CDR1 MNHEY and CDR2 SVGAGI. The CDR3 reads CATKQLGARGYTF. The CDR3 nucleotides are TGTGCCACCAAACAACTGGGGGCGCGGGGCTACACCTTC.

The chain links TRBV4-3 to TRBJ2-1; 8 nucleotides agree with TRBD1. CDR3 length: 18 residues. The J segment lost 3 bases and the V segment lost 0 bases, leaving 10 bases of the junction unmatched. Per the germline V gene, CDR1 is LGHNA and CDR2 is YSLEER. CDR3 sequence reads: CASSQEVEAGTGYNEQFF. CDR3 bases: TGCGCCAGCAGCCAAGAAGTTGAAGCCGGGACAGGCTACAATGAGCAGTTCTTC.

V is TRBV7-8 and J is TRBJ2-7, with 7 bases lining up with TRBD2. The V gene end was trimmed by 3 bases and the J gene end by 4 bases; junction bases not matched to a gene: 9. CDR1 and CDR2 from the germline V gene are SGHVS and FQNEAQ. The CDR3 runs to 15 residues. The CDR3 DNA reads TGTGCCAGCAGCTTCGGGTACGGGACTACATACGAGCAGTACTTC. Its translation is CASSFGYGTTYEQYF.

The rearrangement uses TRBV18 and TRBJ1-2; perhaps TRBD1 as D (5 bases). This CDR3 contains 13 residues. The germline V gene has CDR1 KGHSH and CDR2 LQKENI. Trimming shortened V by 6 bases and J by 3 bases, and 11 bases separated the two germline ends. The CDR3 loop reads CASSLGGDYGYTF. The CDR3 DNA is TGTGCCAGCTCCCTCGGGGGAGACTATGGCTACACCTTC.

The chain uses TRBV27 and TRBJ1-2, with 7 bases aligning to TRBD1. V lost 3 bases and J lost 3; bases outside the gene matches: 4. The CDR3 is 14 residues long. CDR1 is MNHEY and CDR2 is SMNVEV in the germline V gene (reference sequence). CDR3 sequence reads: CASSLGQFDYGYTF. The CDR3 DNA follows: TGTGCCAGCAGTTTGGGACAGTTCGACTATGGCTACACCTTC.

This clone was found many times. This chain joins TRBV7-2 and TRBJ2-5; 7 nucleotides match TRBD2. Trimming at V came to 5 bases and at J to 6 bases, leaving 9 bases not matched to a gene. Germline-derived CDR1 and CDR2 are SGHTA and FQGNSA. There are 14 residues in the CDR3. Here the CDR3 reads CASSPFRGEKTQYF. CDR3 nucleotide sequence: TGTGCCAGCAGCCCCTTCCGGGGGGAGAAGACCCAGTACTTC.

This chain links TRBV6-5 with TRBJ1-3, with D possibly matching TRBD1 (5 bases). Germline lookup yields CDR1 MNHEY and CDR2 SVGAGI. Trimming took 7 bases from V and 4 from J, leaving 11 bases between them. This CDR3 contains 13 residues. Written as DNA, the CDR3 is TGTGCCAGCACTTCCCCAGGGGGAAACACCATATATTTT. This encodes CASTSPGGNTIYF.

CDR3 bases: TGTGCCAGCAGTGAGGATTTGGGGAGCTCCTACGAGCAGTACTTC. Its translation is CASSEDLGSSYEQYF. This rearrangement joins TRBV6-1 to TRBJ2-7; TRBD2 might be the D (5 bases). There are 15 residues in the CDR3. Trimming removed 3 bases at V and 0 bases at J, with 12 bases between. In germline, CDR1 is MNHNS, CDR2 SASEGT.

The chain is built from TRBV7-9 and TRBJ1-2; 7 nucleotides line up with TRBD1. The germline V gene encodes CDR1 SEHNR and CDR2 FQNEAQ (reference sequence). The J segment lost 8 bases and the V segment lost 3 bases, leaving 3 bases of the junction unmatched. This CDR3 contains 12 residues. In nucleotides, the CDR3 is TGTGCCAGCAGCTTTGGGACAGAGGGCTACACCTTC. It is translated as CASSFGTEGYTF.

V and J are TRBV2 and TRBJ1-2, with unresolved D. The ends were cut back, 7 bases at V and 1 base at J, with 4 bases in the middle. The CDR3 length is 11 residues. The V gene's germline CDR1 is SNHLY and CDR2 FYNNEI. The CDR3 DNA follows: TGTGCCAGCACCTATAACTATGGCTACACCTTC. It is translated as CASTYNYGYTF.

This clone is a singleton in its sample. The chain carries TRBV5-6 and TRBJ2-7, with D possibly TRBD2 on 6 matching bases. V was clipped by 0 bases and J by 5 bases, with 18 bases between them. Germline values: CDR1 SGHDT, CDR2 YYEEEE. This CDR3 comprises 16 residues. Written as DNA, the CDR3 is TGTGCCAGCAGCTTGGCCGGTCGGGTAGCGGTTCACGAGCAGTACTTC. As protein: CASSLAGRVAVHEQYF.

The chain employs TRBV12-3 or TRBV12-4 and TRBJ1-2; D unclear. This CDR3 is built from 13 residues. V gave up 0 bases and J gave up 11 bases, with 13 bases separating them. DNA for the CDR3: TGTGCCAGCAGTTTAGCGCTAGGCGCCGCTTACACCTTC. It codes for CASSLALGAAYTF.

The chain couples TRBV27 to TRBJ2-7; D not resolved. The CDR3 is 14 residues long. V dropped 0 bases and J dropped 2 bases, with 8 bases sitting between them. Germline V CDR1 and CDR2: MNHEY, SMNVEV (reference sequence). Written as DNA, the CDR3 is TGTGCCAGCAGTTTATCACCGACAACCTACGAGCAGTACTTC. It specifies CASSLSPTTYEQYF.

The rearrangement links TRBV7-2 to TRBJ2-7; 9 positions match TRBD2. Germline V gene data show CDR1 as SGHTA and CDR2 as FQGNSA. The CDR3 is made up of 16 amino acids. V lost 4 bases to trimming and J lost 5 bases; unmatched junction nucleotides: 12. The CDR3 loop reads CASSSIGGGGVDEQYF. CDR3 nucleotide sequence: TGTGCCAGCAGCTCGATTGGCGGGGGGGGCGTCGACGAGCAGTACTTC.

The V call is TRBV7-2, the J call TRBJ1-4, with D maybe TRBD1 (6 bases). Germline V gene data show CDR1 as SGHTA and CDR2 as FQGNSA. The CDR3 totals 14 residues. V was trimmed by 1 base and J by 4 bases, leaving 7 bases between them. CDR3 loop: CASSLGRGNEKLFF. The DNA for the CDR3 is TGTGCCAGCAGCTTAGGCAGGGGTAATGAAAAACTGTTTTTT.

The chain employs TRBV19 and TRBJ1-5; D not certain. With 3 bases removed from V and 4 bases from J, the gap between germline ends came to 7 bases. CDR1 LNHDA and CDR2 SQIVND come from the germline V gene (reference sequence). The CDR3 sequence is 13 residues long. CDR3 sequence reads: CASSMSPNQPQHF. The CDR3, as DNA: TGTGCCAGTAGTATGAGCCCTAATCAGCCCCAGCATTTT.

This chain connects TRBV29-1 to TRBJ2-7, with 11 bases identical to TRBD1. The CDR3 is made up of 13 amino acids. V gave up 6 bases and J gave up 3 bases; unmatched junction bases: 4. From germline, CDR1 is SQVTM and CDR2 ANQGSEA. CDR3 sequence: CSVQGTGGYEQYF. The CDR3 DNA is TGCAGCGTACAAGGGACAGGGGGCTACGAGCAGTACTTC.